Each of the 20 T cell receptor beta chains below was sequenced from the same sample in a study of blood T cell repertoires in COVID-19. This table comes from immunoSEQ multiplex PCR, and its TCRdb copy is limited to in-frame clones, with some not included. The table includes about 330,000 clones, 65% to 85% detected once. Material for sequencing was peripheral blood. These TCRs come from a woman between 45 and 65 years old with acute or convalescent COVID-19.

This chain uses TRBV7-2 with TRBJ1-2, with D hard to call. Trimming removed 4 bases at V and 8 bases at J, with 17 bases between. The CDR3 covers 14 residues. Per germline, CDR1 SGHTA and CDR2 FQGNSA. The CDR3 here is CASSSGYLGGGYTF. The DNA of the CDR3 is TGTGCCAGCAGCTCGGGGTATCTAGGAGGCGGCTACACCTTC.

The V call is TRBV5-1, the J call TRBJ2-1; 9 bases match TRBD1. This CDR3 has 14 amino acids. The V gene end was trimmed by 4 bases and the J gene end by 7 bases; junction bases not matched to a gene: 6. Germline CDR1 SGHRS, CDR2 YFSETQ. As DNA, the CDR3 is TGCGCCAGCAGCCGCACAGGGGGCCTAAATGAGCAGTTCTTC. It codes for CASSRTGGLNEQFF.

This clone was picked up many times. The chain is built from TRBV2 and TRBJ2-1; 7 nucleotides match TRBD2. V lost 4 bases, J lost 6 bases, and 6 bases stayed unmatched. The CDR3 extends over 14 amino acids. Germline values: CDR1 SNHLY, CDR2 FYNNEI. CDR3 sequence reads: CASSGLAALNEQFF. The DNA of the CDR3 is TGTGCCAGCAGTGGGCTAGCGGCGCTCAATGAGCAGTTCTTC.

This clone appeared a few times. The V gene is TRBV5-1, the J gene TRBJ1-1, with a possible D match to TRBD1 (6 bases). Germline V gene sequence: CDR1 SGHRS, CDR2 YFSETQ. V lost 2 bases and J lost 1, with 15 bases in between. CDR3 length: 16 amino acids. The CDR3 sequence is CASSFRAGQQNTEAFF. The CDR3 coding sequence is TGCGCCAGCAGCTTTAGGGCCGGACAGCAGAACACTGAAGCTTTCTTT.

The chain is built from TRBV6-5 and TRBJ2-3, with D perhaps TRBD2 (6 bases). Germline V gene lookup returns CDR1 MNHEY and CDR2 SVGAGI. V shed 8 bases and J shed 4 bases, with 19 bases lying between them. The CDR3 runs to 15 residues. CDR3 DNA: TGTGCCAGCGCGGCGAGGTTGCGGGGTTCAGATACGCAGTATTTT. It codes for CASAARLRGSDTQYF.

V is TRBV21-1 and J is TRBJ2-1; the table's TRBD2 call for D was not verified on the DNA. TRBV21-1 is flagged as a pseudogene. This CDR3 comprises 17 residues. CDR3 bases: TGTGCCAGCAGCAAAGGTATGGGACTAGCGGGAGGCAATGAGCAGTTCTTC. Its protein is CASSKGMGLAGGNEQFF.

Points on this clone: Since a much larger clone is just one base distant, this may be a read error. The chain uses TRBV11-2 and TRBJ1-2, with 7 bases identical to TRBD1. Germline trimming cut 3 bases from V and 5 bases from J; bases unmatched to any gene: 0. This CDR3 has 12 residues. The germline V gene has CDR1 SGHAT and CDR2 FQNNGV. DNA of the CDR3: TGTGCCAGCAGCTTGACAGGGTATGGCTACACCTTC. Its translation: CASSLTGYGYTF.

The chain joins TRBV5-1 to TRBJ1-4; 8 bases agree with TRBD1. Germline CDR1 reads SGHRS; CDR2 reads YFSETQ. V shed 4 bases, J shed 1 base, and the junction held 6 bases outside the gene matches. The CDR3 has 16 residues. The chain's CDR3 is CASSTQGGVTNEKLFF. CDR3 coding DNA: TGCGCCAGCAGCACACAGGGGGGCGTAACTAATGAAAAACTGTTTTTT. The full variable domain, rest sourced from reference TRBV5-1 and TRBJ1-4, is KAGVTQTPRYLIKTRGQQVTLSCSPISGHRSVSWYQQTPGQGLQFLFEYFSETQRNKGNFPGRFSGRQFSNSRSEMNVSTLELGDSALYLCASSTQGGVTNEKLFFGSGTQLSVL.

The chain carries TRBV12-3 or TRBV12-4 and TRBJ2-1; 8 positions agree with TRBD2. V dropped 6 bases and J dropped 9; count of bases not matched to a gene: 4. There are 12 residues in the CDR3. The CDR3 reads CASRASGGEQFF. In nucleotides, the CDR3 is TGTGCCAGCAGGGCAAGCGGGGGTGAGCAGTTCTTC.

This chain links TRBV6-4 with TRBJ2-6, with D maybe TRBD2 (6 bases). CDR3 length equals 15 residues. Germline lookup yields CDR1 MRHNA and CDR2 SNTAGT. The V end lost 2 bases, the J end lost 9 bases, and 14 bases lay between the germline ends. The CDR3 loop is CASSDGGPGVNVLTF. CDR3 in DNA: TGTGCCAGCAGTGACGGAGGACCGGGAGTCAACGTCCTGACTTTC.

The CDR3 reads CASSDLAGGTGTYNEQFF. The CDR3 DNA follows: TGTGCCAGCAGTGATCTAGCGGGGGGGACCGGTACCTACAATGAGCAGTTCTTC. J is TRBJ2-1 and V is TRBV6-1; 12 positions agree with TRBD2. The CDR3 has 18 amino acids. Germline V gene lookup returns CDR1 MNHNS and CDR2 SASEGT. V trimming: 3 bases; J trimming: 2 bases; junction bases outside the gene matches: 8.

The chain combines TRBV7-7 with TRBJ1-3, with 7 bases aligning to TRBD1. The CDR3 contains 13 residues. Unmatched junction bases numbered 2, after V lost 5 bases and J lost 4 bases. CDR1 is SSHAT and CDR2 is FNYEAQ in the germline V gene (reference sequence). The DNA for the CDR3 is TGTGCCAGCAGCAAGGACAGGGGAAACACCATATATTTT. Protein product: CASSKDRGNTIYF.

The V gene is TRBV15, the J gene TRBJ1-1; D not resolved. This CDR3 spans 16 amino acids. V lost 0 bases and J lost 3, with 14 bases in between. Germline V gene sequence: CDR1 LNHNV, CDR2 YYDKDF (reference sequence). This CDR3 is CATSRDLPGSDTEAFF. In DNA, the CDR3 is TGTGCCACCAGCAGAGATCTCCCCGGGTCCGACACTGAAGCTTTCTTT.

The chain uses TRBV10-3 and TRBJ2-5; 7 bases map to TRBD2. CDR3 length equals 14 residues. Germline loops: CDR1 ENHRY, CDR2 SYGVKD. V was pared by 4 bases and J by 3 bases, with 5 bases of the junction left unmatched. The CDR3, as DNA: TGTGCCATCAGTGGAGGGCGGGGGAAAGAGACCCAGTACTTC. Encoded protein: CAISGGRGKETQYF.

The chain employs TRBV9 and TRBJ2-3; TRBD2 aligns across 9 bases. J was trimmed by 0 bases and V by 2 bases; bases with no gene match: 4. Germline V gene data show CDR1 as SGDLS and CDR2 as YYNGEE. The CDR3 is 16 residues long. The CDR3 bases are TGTGCCAGCAGCGTGGTAGCGGGAGCTAGCACAGATACGCAGTATTTT. This codes for CASSVVAGASTDTQYF.

The chain links TRBV14 to TRBJ2-1; 10 bases align to TRBD1. The V gene's germline CDR1 is SGHDN and CDR2 FVKESK. The CDR3 consists of 14 residues. With 7 bases clipped from V and 5 bases from J, the junction kept 5 bases outside the gene matches. The CDR3 loop reads CASTAGQGNNEQFF. The CDR3 DNA reads as TGTGCCAGCACCGCGGGACAGGGGAACAATGAGCAGTTCTTC.

V gene TRBV18 combines with J gene TRBJ1-6; 7 bases are a match to TRBD1. Germline-derived CDR1 and CDR2 are KGHSH and LQKENI. The CDR3 is 17 amino acids. V dropped 2 bases and J dropped 2; count of bases not matched to a gene: 6. The CDR3 DNA is TGTGCCAGCTCACCAGGGACAGTCCCAACCTATAATTCACCCCTCCACTTT. It specifies CASSPGTVPTYNSPLHF.

V gene TRBV19 combines with J gene TRBJ1-5; D remains ambiguous. Per germline, CDR1 LNHDA and CDR2 SQIVND (reference sequence). The length of the CDR3 is 13 residues. Trimming left V 7 bases short and J 11 bases short, with 18 bases between. In nucleotides, the CDR3 is TGTGCCAGTACCTCTTCCGGGGTCGTATCCCAGCATTTT. This gives the protein CASTSSGVVSQHF.

The J gene is TRBJ2-2, the V gene TRBV5-1; TRBD1 aligns across 10 bases. The CDR3 totals 15 residues. Germline V gene data show CDR1 as SGHRS and CDR2 as YFSETQ. V shed 4 bases and J 6 bases; nucleotides not matched to a gene: 6. The chain's CDR3 is CASSEGTGVPGELFF. The CDR3 bases are TGCGCCAGCAGCGAAGGGACAGGGGTCCCCGGGGAGCTGTTTTTT. Full variable domain (missing parts from reference TRBV5-1 and TRBJ2-2): KAGVTQTPRYLIKTRGQQVTLSCSPISGHRSVSWYQQTPGQGLQFLFEYFSETQRNKGNFPGRFSGRQFSNSRSEMNVSTLELGDSALYLCASSEGTGVPGELFFGEGSRLTVL.

The rearrangement joins TRBV4-2 to TRBJ2-1; D is ambiguous. The V and J ends lost 0 bases and 5 bases respectively, with 8 bases between them. Germline assignment: CDR1 LGHNA and CDR2 YNFKEQ. This CDR3 is 14 amino acids long. The CDR3 nucleotides read TGTGCCAGCAGCCAAGAGCCTTTAGACAATGAGCAGTTCTTC. Translated, it gives CASSQEPLDNEQFF.